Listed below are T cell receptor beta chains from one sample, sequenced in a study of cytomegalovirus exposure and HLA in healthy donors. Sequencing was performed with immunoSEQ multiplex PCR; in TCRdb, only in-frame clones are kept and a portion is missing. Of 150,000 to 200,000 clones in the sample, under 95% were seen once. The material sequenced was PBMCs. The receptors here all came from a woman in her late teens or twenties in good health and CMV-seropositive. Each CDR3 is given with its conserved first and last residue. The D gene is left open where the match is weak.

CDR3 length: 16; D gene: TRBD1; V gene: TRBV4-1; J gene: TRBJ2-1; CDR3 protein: CASSQGGGQGLNEQFF
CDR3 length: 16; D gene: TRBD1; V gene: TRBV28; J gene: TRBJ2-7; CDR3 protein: CASSTRRGQEAYEQYF
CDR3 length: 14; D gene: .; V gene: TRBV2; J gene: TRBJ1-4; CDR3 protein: CASKQGVVGEKLFF
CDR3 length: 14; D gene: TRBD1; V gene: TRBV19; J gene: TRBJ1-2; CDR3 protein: CASRTRGNSNGYTF
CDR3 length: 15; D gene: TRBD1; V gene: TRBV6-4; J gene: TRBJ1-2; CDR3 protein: CASSDSRQGIGGYTF
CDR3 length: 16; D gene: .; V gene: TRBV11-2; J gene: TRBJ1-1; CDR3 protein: CASSLIGGGAWAEAFF
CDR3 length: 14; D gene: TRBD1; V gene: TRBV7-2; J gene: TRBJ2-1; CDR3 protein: CASSPIDRGGEQFF
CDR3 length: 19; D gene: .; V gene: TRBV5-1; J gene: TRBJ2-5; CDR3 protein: CASSLVPHGERVLHETQYF
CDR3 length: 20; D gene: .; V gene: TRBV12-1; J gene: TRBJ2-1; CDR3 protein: CASSFRGKAAGGDNYNEQFF
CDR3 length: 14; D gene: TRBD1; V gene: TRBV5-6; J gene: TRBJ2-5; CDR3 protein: CASSTPTGQETQYF
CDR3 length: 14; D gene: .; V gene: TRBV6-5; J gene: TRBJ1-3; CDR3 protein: CASSYEPSGNTIYF
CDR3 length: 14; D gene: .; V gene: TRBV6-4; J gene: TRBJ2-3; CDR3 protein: CASSEGLWADTQYF
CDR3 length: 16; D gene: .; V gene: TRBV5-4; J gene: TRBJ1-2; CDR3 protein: CASSPVVYGGLNGYTF
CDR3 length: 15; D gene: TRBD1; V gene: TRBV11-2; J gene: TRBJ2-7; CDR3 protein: CASSFGWDSLYEQYF
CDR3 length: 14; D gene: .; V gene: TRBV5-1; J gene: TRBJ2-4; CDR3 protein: CASSFTGVQNIQYF
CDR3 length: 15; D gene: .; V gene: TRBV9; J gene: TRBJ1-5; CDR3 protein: CASSVAGEGNQPQHF
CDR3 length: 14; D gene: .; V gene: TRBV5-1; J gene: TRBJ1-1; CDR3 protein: CASSRQGTDAEAFF
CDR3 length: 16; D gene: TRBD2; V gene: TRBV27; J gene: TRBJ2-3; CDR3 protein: CASSLDSGGNTDTQYF
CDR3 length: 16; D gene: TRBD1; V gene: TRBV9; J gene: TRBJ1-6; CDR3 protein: CASSTSGTGVDSPLHF
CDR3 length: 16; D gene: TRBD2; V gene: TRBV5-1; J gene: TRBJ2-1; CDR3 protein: CASSFGGLAVYNEQFF
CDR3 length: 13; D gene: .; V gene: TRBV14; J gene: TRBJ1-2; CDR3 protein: CASSDSLNYGYTF
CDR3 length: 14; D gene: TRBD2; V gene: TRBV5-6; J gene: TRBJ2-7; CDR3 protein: CASSSSGGSVEQYF
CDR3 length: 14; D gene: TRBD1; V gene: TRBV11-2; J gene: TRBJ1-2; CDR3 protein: CASSAGQANYGYTF
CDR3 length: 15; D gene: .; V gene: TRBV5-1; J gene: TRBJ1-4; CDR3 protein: CASSSGHATNEKLFF
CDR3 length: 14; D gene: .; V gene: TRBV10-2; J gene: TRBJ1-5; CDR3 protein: CASSESTGYQPQHF
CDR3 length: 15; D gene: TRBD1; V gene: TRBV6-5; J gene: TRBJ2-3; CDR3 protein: CASSSQGLGTDTQYF
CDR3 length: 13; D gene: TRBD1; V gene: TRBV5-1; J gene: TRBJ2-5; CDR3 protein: CASSGGQGQTQYF
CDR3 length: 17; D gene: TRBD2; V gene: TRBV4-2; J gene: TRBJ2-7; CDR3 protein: CASSQDPEGAGTYEQYF
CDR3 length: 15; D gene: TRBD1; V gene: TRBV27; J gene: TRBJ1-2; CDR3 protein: CASRKTGQTNYGYTF
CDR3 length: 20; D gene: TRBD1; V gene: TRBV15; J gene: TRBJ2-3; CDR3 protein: CATSTYTRDSNLSSTDTQYF
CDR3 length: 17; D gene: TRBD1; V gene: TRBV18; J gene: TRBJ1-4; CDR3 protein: CASSPLDRGLANEKLFF
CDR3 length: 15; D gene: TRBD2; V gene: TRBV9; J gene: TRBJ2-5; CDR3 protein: CASSPTSVPSETQYF
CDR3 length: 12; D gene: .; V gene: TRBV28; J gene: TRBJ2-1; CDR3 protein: CASATTYNEQFF
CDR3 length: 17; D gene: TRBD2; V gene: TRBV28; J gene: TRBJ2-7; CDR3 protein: CASSLPPTSGSLYEQYF
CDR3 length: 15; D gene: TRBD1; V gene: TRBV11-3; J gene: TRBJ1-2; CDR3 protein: CASSLDVYRGWGYTF
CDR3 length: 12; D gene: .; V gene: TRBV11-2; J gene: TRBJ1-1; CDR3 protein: CASSLGGLEAFF
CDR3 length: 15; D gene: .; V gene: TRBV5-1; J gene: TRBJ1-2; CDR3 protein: CASSLGQGMNYGYTF
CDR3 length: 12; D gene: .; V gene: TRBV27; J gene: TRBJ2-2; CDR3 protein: CASSQTTGELFF
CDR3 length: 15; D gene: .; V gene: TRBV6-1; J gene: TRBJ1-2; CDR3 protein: CASSEARRGGYGYTF
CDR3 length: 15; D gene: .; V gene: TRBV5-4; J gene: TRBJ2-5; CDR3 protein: CASSSKTATQETQYF
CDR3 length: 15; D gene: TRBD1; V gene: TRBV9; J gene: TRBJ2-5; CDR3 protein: CASSVYEGAGETQYF
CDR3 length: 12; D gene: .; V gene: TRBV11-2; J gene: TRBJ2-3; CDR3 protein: CASSGARDTQYF
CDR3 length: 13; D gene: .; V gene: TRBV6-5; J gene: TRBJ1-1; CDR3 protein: CASSPHGGQEAFF
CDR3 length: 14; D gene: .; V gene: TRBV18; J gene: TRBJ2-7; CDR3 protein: CASSPPGVPYEQYF
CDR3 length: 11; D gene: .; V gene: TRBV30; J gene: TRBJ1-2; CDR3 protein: CAWSTSYGYTF
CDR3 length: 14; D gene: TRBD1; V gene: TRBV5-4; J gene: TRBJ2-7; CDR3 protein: CASSRDREAYEQYF
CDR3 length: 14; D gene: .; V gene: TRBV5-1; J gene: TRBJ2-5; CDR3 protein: CASSLQANQETQYF
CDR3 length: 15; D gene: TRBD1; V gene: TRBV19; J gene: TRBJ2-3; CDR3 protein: CASTDGQGVGDTQYF
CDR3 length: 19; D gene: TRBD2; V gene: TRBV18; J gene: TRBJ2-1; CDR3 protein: CASSPIGVGSGGTYNEQFF
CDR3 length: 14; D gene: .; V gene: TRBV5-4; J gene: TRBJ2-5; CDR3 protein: CASSWSGIQETQYF
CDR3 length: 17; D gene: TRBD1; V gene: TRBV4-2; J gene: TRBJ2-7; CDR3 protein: CASSQNGQGAISYEQYF
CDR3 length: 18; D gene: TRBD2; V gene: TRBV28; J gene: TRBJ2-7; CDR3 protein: CASSLIGRGLAASYEQYF
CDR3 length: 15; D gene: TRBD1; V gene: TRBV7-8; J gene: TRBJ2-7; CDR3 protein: CASSLNTGQGFRQYF
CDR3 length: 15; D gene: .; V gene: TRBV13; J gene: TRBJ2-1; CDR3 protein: CASSLLSSRSNEQFF
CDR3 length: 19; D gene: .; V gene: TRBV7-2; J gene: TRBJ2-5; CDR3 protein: CASSLSRARFQLRQETQYF